This T cell receptor beta chain was captured by sequencing in a study of T cells in Graves' hyperthyroidism and ophthalmopathy. The investigators amplified TCR beta CDR3 regions from RNA transcripts. First-round RT-PCR of the TCR CDR3 relied on the HTBI primer set. TCRdb re-derived calls from the multiplex PCR reads in MiXCR, one entry per CDR3 protein. The sample has fewer than 750,000 distinct CDR3 sequences; 35% to 55% are singletons. The V end was cut by 4 bases, the J end by 5 bases, with 21 bases between. Germline lookup yields CDR1 SGHRS and CDR2 YFSETQ. This CDR3 region has 16 residues. The sequenced material came from peripheral blood or thyroid tissue (not recorded which). The sequence was obtained from a woman under 30 with Graves' hyperthyroidism. The V call is TRBV5-1, the J call TRBJ1-2, with a weak D call TRBD1 (5 bases). CDR3 loop: CASSQDPGTDLYGYTF. In DNA, the CDR3 is TGCGCCAGCAGCCAAGATCCGGGGACGGATTTGTATGGCTACACCTTC.